The following is a TCR beta chain sequence with its context. This specimen belongs to a study of blood T cell repertoires in COVID-19. Study-wide background: Sites across the United States, Italy and Spain contributed samples from acute and convalescent COVID-19. T cells, B-cell-depleted T cells, or PBMCs provided the cDNA or gDNA that served as material.

Original processing notes: Estimated nucleated cell counts came from reference gene primer amplification. The repertoire was sequenced with immunoSEQ multiplex PCR; TCRdb's copy has only in-frame clones and lacks some. That table supplies the V and J calls and clone size; D and trimming were determined from the DNA. In the table there are some 400,000 clones, about 87% of which are singletons. The CDR3 sequence is 14 residues long. The V end was cut by 5 bases, the J end by 2 bases, with 10 bases between. Germline lookup yields CDR1 WSHSY and CDR2 SAAADI. The V and J genes are TRBV10-2 and TRBJ1-5, with no clear D. This receptor was taken from a woman aged 55-75 years with COVID-19, enrolled during active disease. The material sequenced was peripheral blood. Written as DNA, the CDR3 is TGCGCCAGCAGTAGCATAAATGGCAATCAGCCCCAGCATTTT. Amino acid sequence: CASSSINGNQPQHF.